The clone carrying this T cell receptor (beta chain) was counted many times. Its antigen remains unknown. The sample belongs to a study of regulatory T cells in long-lasting Graves disease. The V end was cut by 4 bases, the J end by 1 base, with 8 bases between. The germline CDR1 and CDR2 sequences are LNHDA and SQIVND (reference sequence). The CDR3 spans 13 residues. Study observations and caveats: Favoring TRBV28, TRBJ1-2 and TRBJ2-5 was a feature seen in persistent disease.

The authors built TCR beta libraries using iRepertoire HTBI primers and Arm-PCR of CDR3 regions. Via MiXCR, TCRdb re-called the multiplex PCR reads, giving one row per CDR3 protein. This table has fewer than 450,000 distinct CDR3 sequences, around 16% appearing once. Time point noted: newly diagnosed GD, antithyroid drugs for less than 3 months. With RNA extracted from PBMCs as input, the TCR library was made. In addition, the sample was reused for a study of T cells in Graves' hyperthyroidism and ophthalmopathy. That source reports: Graves' hyperthyroidism qualified as stable when ophthalmopathy did not progress within 18 months.

The TCR was taken from a woman aged 40 to 49 with Graves disease. Here the sequenced sample was peripheral blood mononuclear cells (PBMCs), taken at new diagnosis, from a patient treated with antithyroid drugs. The rearrangement joins TRBV19 to TRBJ2-7, with no clear D. The CDR3 here is CASSKARSYEQYF. The DNA for the CDR3 is TGTGCCAGTAGTAAGGCCCGATCCTACGAGCAGTACTTC.